The 12 T cell receptor beta chains below were found in one sample sequenced in a study of beta chain features in type 1 diabetes. All of the isolated RNA was reverse transcribed, so expressed TCRB transcripts were sequenced. Sequencing was performed with immunoSEQ multiplex PCR; in TCRdb, only in-frame clones are kept and a portion is missing. The table includes 900,000 or so clones, about a sixth detected once. Sequencing was carried out using naive CD4+ T cells from blood. These receptors were taken from a woman between 18 and 30 years old in good health.

This clone was detected only a few times. V is TRBV2 and J is TRBJ2-1; 14 nucleotides line up with TRBD2. Germline values: CDR1 SNHLY, CDR2 FYNNEI. Unmatched junction bases numbered 7, after V lost 6 bases and J lost 0 bases. The CDR3 extends over 18 amino acids. This chain's CDR3 is CASRGLAGGLSSYNEQFF. The DNA for the CDR3 is TGTGCCAGCAGAGGACTAGCGGGAGGCCTGAGCTCCTACAATGAGCAGTTCTTC. The full variable domain, its missing parts supplied by reference TRBV2 and TRBJ2-1, is EPEVTQTPSHQVTQMGQEVILRCVPISNHLYFYWYRQILGQKVEFLVSFYNNEISEKSEIFDDQFSVERPDGSNFTLKIRSTKLEDSAMYFCASRGLAGGLSSYNEQFFGPGTRLTVL.

The table lists this clone with a few counts. The sample carries other DNA sequences with the same CDR3. V usage is TRBV2 and J usage is TRBJ2-7, with D possibly matching TRBD1 (5 bases). The V end lost 5 bases, the J end lost 4 bases, and 9 bases lay between the germline ends. The CDR3 loop spans 12 amino acids. Per germline, CDR1 SNHLY and CDR2 FYNNEI. The CDR3 sequence is CASSTDSYEQYF. The CDR3 DNA is TGTGCCAGCAGTACTGACAGTTACGAGCAGTACTTC.

This clone was counted a few times. This CDR3 reads CASSEPGGTNTDTQYF. CDR3 bases: TGTGCCAGCAGTGAACCAGGCGGGACCAACACAGATACGCAGTATTTT. The chain combines TRBV2 with TRBJ2-3, with a tentative D call TRBD2 (6 bases). Germline values: CDR1 SNHLY, CDR2 FYNNEI. Trimming pared 2 bases from V and 2 bases from J, leaving 14 bases between. The length of the CDR3 is 16 residues.

This clone turned up a few times. This chain uses TRBV10-3 with TRBJ2-7; no reliable D call. Per the germline V gene, CDR1 is ENHRY and CDR2 is SYGVKD. This CDR3 has 15 residues. Deletions cut 0 bases from V and 0 bases from J, with 9 bases between. In DNA form, the CDR3 reads TGTGCCATCAGTGAGTCCGGACCAGCCTCCTACGAGCAGTACTTC. Its translation: CAISESGPASYEQYF.

Only a few counts were recorded for this clone. The rearrangement links TRBV4-2 to TRBJ1-1; D is possibly TRBD1 (5 bases). Per the germline V gene, CDR1 is LGHNA and CDR2 is YNFKEQ. V was clipped by 4 bases and J by 7 bases, with 22 bases between them. The CDR3 runs 16 residues. In DNA form, the CDR3 reads TGTGCCAGCAGCCTTGGGGACTCTCCCCCGGCCCTTGAAGCTTTCTTT. It translates to CASSLGDSPPALEAFF.

CDR3 sequence (DNA): TGCAGCGTTGAAGGCCCAGGCGGGACAGTAATAATGAAAAAACTGTTTTTT. Protein: CSVEGPGGTVIMKKLFF. The rearrangement uses TRBV29-1 and TRBJ1-4; 7 bases fit TRBD1. Trimming took 1 base from V and 9 from J; bases not matched to a gene: 17. CDR3 length: 17 amino acids. Per germline, CDR1 SQVTM and CDR2 ANQGSEA.

This rearrangement joins TRBV10-3 to TRBJ2-1, with D hard to call. The V gene's germline CDR1 is ENHRY and CDR2 SYGVKD. The ends were cut back, 5 bases at V and 4 bases at J, with 15 bases in the middle. The CDR3 sequence is 15 residues long. CDR3 DNA: TGTGCCATCAGTTTTGGACGCCGGACGTACAATGAGCAGTTCTTC. This codes for CAISFGRRTYNEQFF.

The chain links TRBV14 to TRBJ2-7; TRBD1 agrees at 8 bases. Germline V gives CDR1 SGHDN, CDR2 FVKESK. The CDR3 extends over 12 amino acids. Losses at the gene ends were 7 bases for V and 2 bases for J; bases not matched to a gene: 1. In DNA form, the CDR3 reads TGTGCCAGCAAACAGGGGGCCTACGAGCAGTACTTC. It is translated as CASKQGAYEQYF.

V and J are TRBV11-2 and TRBJ1-5; tentative D call: TRBD1 (6 bases). The CDR3 length is 17 residues. V lost 8 bases, J lost 0 bases, and 20 bases lay in between. The germline V gene encodes CDR1 SGHAT and CDR2 FQNNGV. As DNA, the CDR3 is TGTGCCAGCTCCAAAGAGGGGGGGATATTTAGCAATCAGCCCCAGCATTTT. As protein: CASSKEGGIFSNQPQHF.

This clone was counted between two and nine times. The CDR3 nucleotides are TGTGCCAGCAGTCGGACGGGAACTAATGAAAAACTGTTTTTT. This gives the protein CASSRTGTNEKLFF. The chain couples TRBV7-8 to TRBJ1-4; unclear D gene. Germline loops: CDR1 SGHVS, CDR2 FQNEAQ. This CDR3 region has 14 residues. V shed 6 bases and J shed 1 base, with 9 bases lying between them.

The gene calls are TRBV11-1 and TRBJ1-5, with 7 bases fitting TRBD1. There are 18 residues in the CDR3. Germline loops: CDR1 SGHAT, CDR2 FQDESV (reference sequence). J lost 0 bases, V lost 2 bases, and 10 bases had no gene match. The CDR3 region is CASSLWQGGEDSNQPQHF. The CDR3 coding sequence is TGTGCCAGCAGCTTATGGCAGGGGGGCGAGGATAGCAATCAGCCCCAGCATTTT.

A few counts support this clone. J is TRBJ2-1 and V is TRBV21-1; the tabulated D call, TRBD2, remains unverified against the DNA. TRBV21-1 is reported as a pseudogene. The CDR3 consists of 19 residues. CDR3 in amino acids: CASSQTASGRGPDYNEQFF. Here the CDR3 DNA reads TGTGCCAGCAGCCAAACGGCAAGCGGGAGGGGTCCCGACTACAATGAGCAGTTCTTC.